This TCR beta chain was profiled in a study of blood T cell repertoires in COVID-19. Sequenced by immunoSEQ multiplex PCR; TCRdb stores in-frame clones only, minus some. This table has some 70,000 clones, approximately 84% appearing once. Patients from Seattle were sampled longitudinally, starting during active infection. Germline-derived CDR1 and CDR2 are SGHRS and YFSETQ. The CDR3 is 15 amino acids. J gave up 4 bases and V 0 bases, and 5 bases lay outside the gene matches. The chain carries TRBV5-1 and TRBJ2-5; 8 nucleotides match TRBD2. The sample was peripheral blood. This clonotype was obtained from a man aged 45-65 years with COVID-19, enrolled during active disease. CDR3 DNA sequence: TGCGCCAGCAGCTTGGTCGGGAGGGCCGGAGAGACCCAGTACTTC. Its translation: CASSLVGRAGETQYF.